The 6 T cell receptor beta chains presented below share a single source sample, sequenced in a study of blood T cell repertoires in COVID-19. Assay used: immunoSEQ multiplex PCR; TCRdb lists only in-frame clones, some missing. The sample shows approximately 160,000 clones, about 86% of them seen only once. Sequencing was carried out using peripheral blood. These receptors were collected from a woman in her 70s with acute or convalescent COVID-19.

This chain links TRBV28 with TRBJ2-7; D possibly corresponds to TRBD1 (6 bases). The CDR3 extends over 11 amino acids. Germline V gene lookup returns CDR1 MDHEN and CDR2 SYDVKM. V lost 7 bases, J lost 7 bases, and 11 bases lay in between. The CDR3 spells CASNYQGEQYF. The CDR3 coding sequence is TGTGCCAGCAACTACCAGGGGGAGCAGTACTTC.

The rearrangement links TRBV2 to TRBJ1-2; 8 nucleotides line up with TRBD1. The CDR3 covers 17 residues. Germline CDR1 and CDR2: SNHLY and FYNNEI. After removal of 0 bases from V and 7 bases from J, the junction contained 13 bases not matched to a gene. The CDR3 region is CASSEAKLGQGAGGYTF. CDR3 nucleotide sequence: TGTGCCAGCAGTGAAGCGAAATTGGGGCAGGGGGCGGGTGGCTACACCTTC. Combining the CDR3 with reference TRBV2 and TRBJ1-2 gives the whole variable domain EPEVTQTPSHQVTQMGQEVILRCVPISNHLYFYWYRQILGQKVEFLVSFYNNEISEKSEIFDDQFSVERPDGSNFTLKIRSTKLEDSAMYFCASSEAKLGQGAGGYTFGSGTRLTVV.

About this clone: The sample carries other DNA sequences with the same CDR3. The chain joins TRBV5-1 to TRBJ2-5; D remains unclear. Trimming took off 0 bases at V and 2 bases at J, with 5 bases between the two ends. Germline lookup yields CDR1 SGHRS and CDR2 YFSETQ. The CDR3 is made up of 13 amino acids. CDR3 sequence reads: CASSLGLQETQYF. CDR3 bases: TGCGCCAGCAGCTTGGGGCTGCAAGAGACCCAGTACTTC.

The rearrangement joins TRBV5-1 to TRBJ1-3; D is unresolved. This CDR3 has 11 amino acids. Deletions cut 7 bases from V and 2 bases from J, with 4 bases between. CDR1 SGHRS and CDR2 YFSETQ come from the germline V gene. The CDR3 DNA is TGCGCCAGCTCAACTGGAAACACCATATATTTT. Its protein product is CASSTGNTIYF.

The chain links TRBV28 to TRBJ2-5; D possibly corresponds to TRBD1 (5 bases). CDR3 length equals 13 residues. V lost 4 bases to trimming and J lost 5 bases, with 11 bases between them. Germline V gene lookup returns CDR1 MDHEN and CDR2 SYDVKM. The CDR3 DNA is TGTGCCAGCAGTTCCCAGGGTTGGGAGACCCAGTACTTC. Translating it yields CASSSQGWETQYF.

The CDR3 protein is CASSFSTGRLNSPLHF. The CDR3 coding sequence is TGTGCCAGCAGTTTTTCGACAGGGCGGTTAAATTCACCCCTCCACTTT. This chain joins TRBV27 and TRBJ1-6, with TRBD1 matching 7 bases. The junction had 9 bases not matched to a gene; V was cut back by 3 bases and J by 7 bases. Germline V CDR1 and CDR2: MNHEY, SMNVEV (reference sequence). The CDR3 runs to 16 residues.